The rows below give T cell receptor beta chains drawn from one sample of a study of cytomegalovirus exposure and HLA in healthy donors. Generated by immunoSEQ multiplex PCR, the TCRdb table keeps only in-frame clones and is missing some. The profile covers more than 150,000 clones, with approximately 78% appearing a single time and under 0.9% taken by the ten largest. Sequencing input: PBMCs. The receptors come from a woman aged 18-29 years in good health and CMV-seronegative. Both conserved end residues are part of each CDR3. Each record gives: J gene, V gene, CDR3 length, CDR3 protein.

TRBJ2-5 | TRBV5-6 | 18 | CASSAGTSGRRYQETQYF
TRBJ2-2 | TRBV28 | 18 | CASSLPWWTELNTGELFF
TRBJ2-1 | TRBV4-2 | 17 | CASSRDGAGGPYNEQFF
TRBJ2-7 | TRBV6-5 | 14 | CASSYDSRPYEQYF
TRBJ2-3 | TRBV29-1 | 13 | CSVSTGGMDTQYF
TRBJ2-7 | TRBV5-5 | 15 | CASSEPGLGDYEQYF
TRBJ2-1 | TRBV29-1 | 14 | CSVVGVVDTGFRFF
TRBJ2-3 | TRBV30 | 14 | CAWSEGTGEDTQYF
TRBJ1-1 | TRBV25-1 | 17 | CASSGPVPDRGWTEAFF
TRBJ2-3 | TRBV4-2 | 16 | CASSQDWTASPDTQYF
TRBJ2-7 | TRBV18 | 14 | CASSPGLADYEQYF